These T cell receptor beta chains were read from a single sample in a study of blood T cell repertoires in COVID-19. Method: immunoSEQ multiplex PCR; TCRdb's copy keeps in-frame clones and lacks some. This sample yields approximately 330,000 clones, of which 90% are seen a single time; roughly 1% belongs to the top ten. The sequenced sample consisted of peripheral blood. Receptor source: a woman between 40 and 55 years old with COVID-19, enrolled during active disease. CDR3s include the opening cysteine and the closing phenylalanine or tryptophan. The order of the fields is CDR3 protein, J gene, V gene.

CDR3 protein: CASSLDDSEAFF; J gene: TRBJ1-1; V gene: TRBV7-9
CDR3 protein: CSVEDRSSEAFF; J gene: TRBJ1-1; V gene: TRBV29-1
CDR3 protein: CASSQGRDTGNTEAFF; J gene: TRBJ1-1; V gene: TRBV4-3
CDR3 protein: CASSLQGDWHVF; J gene: TRBJ2-7; V gene: TRBV7-9
CDR3 protein: CASSIGTVASYGYTF; J gene: TRBJ1-2; V gene: TRBV19
CDR3 protein: CASSWGGARAQFF; J gene: TRBJ2-1; V gene: TRBV19
CDR3 protein: CASTSQPRRNTIYF; J gene: TRBJ1-3; V gene: TRBV5-6
CDR3 protein: CASSPGQALTGELFF; J gene: TRBJ2-2; V gene: TRBV5-1
CDR3 protein: CASSLGGGRSYNEQFF; J gene: TRBJ2-1; V gene: TRBV7-3
CDR3 protein: CASSLFLAGGEQFF; J gene: TRBJ2-1; V gene: TRBV11-2
CDR3 protein: CATRGELNTEAFF; J gene: TRBJ1-1; V gene: TRBV2
CDR3 protein: CASSLGATSNYGYTF; J gene: TRBJ1-2; V gene: TRBV5-1
CDR3 protein: CASRSSGTGNEQYF; J gene: TRBJ2-7; V gene: TRBV28
CDR3 protein: CASSPRDSQETQYF; J gene: TRBJ2-5; V gene: TRBV7-2
CDR3 protein: CASSSPKRGYNEQFF; J gene: TRBJ2-1; V gene: TRBV7-9
CDR3 protein: CASSSVDRAGGYTF; J gene: TRBJ1-2; V gene: TRBV13
CDR3 protein: CASSWGRNTEAFF; J gene: TRBJ1-1; V gene: TRBV7-3
CDR3 protein: CASSYSPVYGYTF; J gene: TRBJ1-2; V gene: TRBV6-5
CDR3 protein: CASSLGASGRGWLGNTGELFF; J gene: TRBJ2-2; V gene: TRBV27
CDR3 protein: CASSLATGMNTEAFF; J gene: TRBJ1-1; V gene: TRBV5-4
CDR3 protein: CASSQDLARTEYGYTF; J gene: TRBJ1-2; V gene: TRBV3-1/TRBV3-2
CDR3 protein: CASSRSPTGGTEAFF; J gene: TRBJ1-1; V gene: TRBV7-9
CDR3 protein: CASRPGNNYGYTF; J gene: TRBJ1-2; V gene: TRBV7-9
CDR3 protein: CASRLPRGGTYEQYF; J gene: TRBJ2-7; V gene: TRBV28
CDR3 protein: CPRSVGGTGGTEAFF; J gene: TRBJ1-1; V gene: TRBV10-2
CDR3 protein: CASGQGKNTEAFF; J gene: TRBJ1-1; V gene: TRBV4-3
CDR3 protein: CASRAGSQHSPLHF; J gene: TRBJ1-6; V gene: TRBV27
CDR3 protein: CASSFKAWRGYTF; J gene: TRBJ1-2; V gene: TRBV28
CDR3 protein: CASGSSTGTAKNQPQHF; J gene: TRBJ1-5; V gene: TRBV12-5
CDR3 protein: CASSLTVAKNIQYF; J gene: TRBJ2-4; V gene: TRBV6-2/TRBV6-3
CDR3 protein: CASSYGGGSTSTDTQYF; J gene: TRBJ2-3; V gene: TRBV6-2/TRBV6-3
CDR3 protein: CSVGVRGDTTGELFF; J gene: TRBJ2-2; V gene: TRBV29-1
CDR3 protein: CASSQVGGYTF; J gene: TRBJ1-2; V gene: TRBV4-2
CDR3 protein: CASSLTGTREKLFF; J gene: TRBJ1-4; V gene: TRBV5-1
CDR3 protein: CASTWTGGNYGYTF; J gene: TRBJ1-2; V gene: TRBV5-5
CDR3 protein: CASSPSFASASRNEQFF; J gene: TRBJ2-1; V gene: TRBV3-1/TRBV3-2
CDR3 protein: CASSLGGAGGTDTQYF; J gene: TRBJ2-3; V gene: TRBV11-3